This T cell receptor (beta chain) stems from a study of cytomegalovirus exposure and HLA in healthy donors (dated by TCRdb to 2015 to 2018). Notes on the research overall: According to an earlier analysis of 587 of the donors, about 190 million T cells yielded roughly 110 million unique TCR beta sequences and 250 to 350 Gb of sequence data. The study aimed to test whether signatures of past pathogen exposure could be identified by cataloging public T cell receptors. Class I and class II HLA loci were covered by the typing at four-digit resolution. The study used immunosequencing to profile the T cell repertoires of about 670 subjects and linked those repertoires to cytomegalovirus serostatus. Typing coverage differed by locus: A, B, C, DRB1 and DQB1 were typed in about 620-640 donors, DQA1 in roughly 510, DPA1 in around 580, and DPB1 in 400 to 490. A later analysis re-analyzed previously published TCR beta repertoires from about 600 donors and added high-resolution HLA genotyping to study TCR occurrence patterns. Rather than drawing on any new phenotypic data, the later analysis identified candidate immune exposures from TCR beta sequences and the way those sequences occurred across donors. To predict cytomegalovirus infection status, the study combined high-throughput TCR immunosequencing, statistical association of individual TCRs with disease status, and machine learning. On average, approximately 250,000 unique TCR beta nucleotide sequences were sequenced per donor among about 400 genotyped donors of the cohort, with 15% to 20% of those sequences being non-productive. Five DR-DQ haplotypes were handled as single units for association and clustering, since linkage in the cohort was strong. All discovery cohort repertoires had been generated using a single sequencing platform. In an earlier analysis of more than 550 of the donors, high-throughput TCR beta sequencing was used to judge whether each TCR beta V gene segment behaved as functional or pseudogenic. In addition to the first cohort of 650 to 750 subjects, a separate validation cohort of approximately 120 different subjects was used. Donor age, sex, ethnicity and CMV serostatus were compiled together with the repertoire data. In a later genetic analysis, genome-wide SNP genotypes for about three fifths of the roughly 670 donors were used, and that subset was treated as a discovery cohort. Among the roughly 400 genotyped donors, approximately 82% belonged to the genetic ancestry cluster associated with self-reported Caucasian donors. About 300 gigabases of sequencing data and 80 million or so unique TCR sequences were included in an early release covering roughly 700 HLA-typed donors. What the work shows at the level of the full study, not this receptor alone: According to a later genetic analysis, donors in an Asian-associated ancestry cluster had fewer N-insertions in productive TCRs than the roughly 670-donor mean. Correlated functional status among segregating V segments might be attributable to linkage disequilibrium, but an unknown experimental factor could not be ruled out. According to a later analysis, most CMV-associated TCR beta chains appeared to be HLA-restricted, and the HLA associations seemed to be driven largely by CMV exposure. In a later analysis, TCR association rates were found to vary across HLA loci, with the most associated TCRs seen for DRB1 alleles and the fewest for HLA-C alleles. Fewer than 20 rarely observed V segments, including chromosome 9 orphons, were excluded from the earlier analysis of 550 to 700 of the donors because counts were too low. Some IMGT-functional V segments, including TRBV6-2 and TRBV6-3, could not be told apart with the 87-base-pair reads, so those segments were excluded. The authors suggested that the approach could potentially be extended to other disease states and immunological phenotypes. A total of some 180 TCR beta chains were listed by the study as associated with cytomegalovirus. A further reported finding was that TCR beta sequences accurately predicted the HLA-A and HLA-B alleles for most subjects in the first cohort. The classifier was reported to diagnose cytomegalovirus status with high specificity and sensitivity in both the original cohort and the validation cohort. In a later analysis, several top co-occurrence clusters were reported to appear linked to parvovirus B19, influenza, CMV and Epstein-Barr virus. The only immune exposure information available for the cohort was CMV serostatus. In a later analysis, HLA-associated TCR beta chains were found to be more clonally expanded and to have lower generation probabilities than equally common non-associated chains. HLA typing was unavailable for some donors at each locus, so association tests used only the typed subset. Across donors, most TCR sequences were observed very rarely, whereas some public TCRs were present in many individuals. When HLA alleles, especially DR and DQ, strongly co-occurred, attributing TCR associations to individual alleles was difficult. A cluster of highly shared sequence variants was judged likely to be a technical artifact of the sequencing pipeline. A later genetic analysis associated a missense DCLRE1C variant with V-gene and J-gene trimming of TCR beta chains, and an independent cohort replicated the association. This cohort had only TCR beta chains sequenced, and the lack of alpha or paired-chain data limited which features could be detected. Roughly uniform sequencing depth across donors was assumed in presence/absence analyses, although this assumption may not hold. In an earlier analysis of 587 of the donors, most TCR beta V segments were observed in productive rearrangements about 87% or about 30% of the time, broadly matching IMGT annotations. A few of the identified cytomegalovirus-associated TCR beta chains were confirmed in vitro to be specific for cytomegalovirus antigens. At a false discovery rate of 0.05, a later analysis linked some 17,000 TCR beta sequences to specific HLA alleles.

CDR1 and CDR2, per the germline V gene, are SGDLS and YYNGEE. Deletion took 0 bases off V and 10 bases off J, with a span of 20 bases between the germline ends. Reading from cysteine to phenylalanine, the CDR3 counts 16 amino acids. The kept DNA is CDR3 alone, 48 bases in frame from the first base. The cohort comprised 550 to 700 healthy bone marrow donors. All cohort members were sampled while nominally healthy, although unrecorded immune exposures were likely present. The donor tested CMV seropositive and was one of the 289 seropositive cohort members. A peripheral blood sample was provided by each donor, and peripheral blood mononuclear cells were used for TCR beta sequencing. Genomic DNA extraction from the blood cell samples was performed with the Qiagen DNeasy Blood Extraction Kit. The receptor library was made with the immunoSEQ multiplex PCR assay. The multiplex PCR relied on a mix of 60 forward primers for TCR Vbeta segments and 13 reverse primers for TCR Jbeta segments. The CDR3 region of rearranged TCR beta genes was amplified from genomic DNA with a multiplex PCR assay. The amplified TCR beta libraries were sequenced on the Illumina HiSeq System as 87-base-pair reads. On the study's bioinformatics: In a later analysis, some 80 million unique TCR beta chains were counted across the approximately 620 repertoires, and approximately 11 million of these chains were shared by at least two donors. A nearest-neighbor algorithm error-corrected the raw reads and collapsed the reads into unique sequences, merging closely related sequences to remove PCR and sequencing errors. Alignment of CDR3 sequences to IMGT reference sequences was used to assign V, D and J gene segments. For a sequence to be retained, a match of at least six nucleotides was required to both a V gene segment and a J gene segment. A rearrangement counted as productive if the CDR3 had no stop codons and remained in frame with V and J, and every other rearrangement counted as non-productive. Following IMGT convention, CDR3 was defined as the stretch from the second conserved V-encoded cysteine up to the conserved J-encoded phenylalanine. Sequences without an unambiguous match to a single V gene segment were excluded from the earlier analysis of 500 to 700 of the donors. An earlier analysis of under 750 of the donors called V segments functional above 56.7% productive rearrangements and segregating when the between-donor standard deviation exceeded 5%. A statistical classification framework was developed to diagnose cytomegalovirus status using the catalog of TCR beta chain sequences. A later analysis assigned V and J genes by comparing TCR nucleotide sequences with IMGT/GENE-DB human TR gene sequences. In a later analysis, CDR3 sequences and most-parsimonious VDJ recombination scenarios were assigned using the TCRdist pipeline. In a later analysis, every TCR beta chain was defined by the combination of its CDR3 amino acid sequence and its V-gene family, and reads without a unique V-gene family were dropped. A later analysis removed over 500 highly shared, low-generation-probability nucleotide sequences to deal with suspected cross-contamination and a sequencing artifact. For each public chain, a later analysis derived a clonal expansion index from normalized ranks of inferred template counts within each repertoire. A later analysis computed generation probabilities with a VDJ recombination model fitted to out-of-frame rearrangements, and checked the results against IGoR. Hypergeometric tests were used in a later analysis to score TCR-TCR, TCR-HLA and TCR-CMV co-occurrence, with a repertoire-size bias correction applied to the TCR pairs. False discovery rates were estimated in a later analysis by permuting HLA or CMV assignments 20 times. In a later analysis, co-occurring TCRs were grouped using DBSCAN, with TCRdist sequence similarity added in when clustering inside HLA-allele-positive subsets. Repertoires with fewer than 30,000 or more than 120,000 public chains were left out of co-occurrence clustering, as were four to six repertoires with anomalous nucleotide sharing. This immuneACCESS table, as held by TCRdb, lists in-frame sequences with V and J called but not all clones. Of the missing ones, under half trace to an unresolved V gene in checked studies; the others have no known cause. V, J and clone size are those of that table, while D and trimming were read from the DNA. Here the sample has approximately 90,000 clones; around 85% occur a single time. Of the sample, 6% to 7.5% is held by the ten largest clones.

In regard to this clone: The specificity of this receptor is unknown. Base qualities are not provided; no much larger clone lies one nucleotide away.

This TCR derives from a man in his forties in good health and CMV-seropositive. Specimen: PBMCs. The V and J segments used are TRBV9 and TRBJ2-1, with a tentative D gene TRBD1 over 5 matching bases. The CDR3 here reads CASSVAVAGWTAEQFF. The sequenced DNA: TGTGCCAGCAGCGTAGCAGTTGCAGGGTGGACCGCCGAGCAGTTCTTC.